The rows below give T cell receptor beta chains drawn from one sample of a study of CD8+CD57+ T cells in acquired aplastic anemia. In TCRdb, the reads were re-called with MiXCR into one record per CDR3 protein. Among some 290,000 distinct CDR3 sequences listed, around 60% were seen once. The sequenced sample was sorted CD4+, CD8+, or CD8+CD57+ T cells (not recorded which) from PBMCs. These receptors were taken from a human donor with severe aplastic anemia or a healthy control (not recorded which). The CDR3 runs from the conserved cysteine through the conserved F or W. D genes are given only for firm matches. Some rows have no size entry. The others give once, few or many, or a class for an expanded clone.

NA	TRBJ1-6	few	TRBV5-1	TGCGCCAGCAGAGCCAGGCAGGGGTCAAATTCACCCCTCCACTTT	CASRARQGSNSPLHF
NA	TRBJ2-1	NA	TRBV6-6	TGTGCCAGCAGTTACTCGAGGGTCCGCAATGAGCAGTTCTTC	CASSYSRVRNEQFF
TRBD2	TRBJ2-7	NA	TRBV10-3	TGTGCCATCAGTCTTAATGGACTAGCGGGAGGCGAGCAGTACTTC	CAISLNGLAGGEQYF
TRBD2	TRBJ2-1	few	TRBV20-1	TGCAGTGCTGGAGAAATAGCGGGAGGAAGTTTC	CSAGEIAGGSF
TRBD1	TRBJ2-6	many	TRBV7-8	TGTGCCAGCAGCTCACACCGGGACAGTCGCTCTGGGGCCAACGTCCTGACTTTC	CASSSHRDSRSGANVLTF
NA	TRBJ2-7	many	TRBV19	TGTGCCAGTAGTCCGAGGCCTTCTTCTACCTACGAGCAGTACTTC	CASSPRPSSTYEQYF
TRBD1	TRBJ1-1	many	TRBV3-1	TGTGCCAGCAGCCTGTCATACAGGGGGCTTACTGAAGCTTTCTTT	CASSLSYRGLTEAFF
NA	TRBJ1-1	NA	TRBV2	TGTGCCAGCAGCGCGGGAGGCACTGAAGCTTTCTTT	CASSAGGTEAFF
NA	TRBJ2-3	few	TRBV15	TGTGCCACCAGCAGAGTATTGTTTGGTACAGATACGCAGTATTTT	CATSRVLFGTDTQYF
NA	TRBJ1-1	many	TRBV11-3	TGTGCCAGCAAACATTCAACGTCGGGGAACACTGAAGCTTTCTTT	CASKHSTSGNTEAFF
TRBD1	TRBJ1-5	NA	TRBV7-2	TGTGCCAGCAGCCCATGGAAGTTTGACAGGGATTATCAGCCCCAGCATTTT	CASSPWKFDRDYQPQHF
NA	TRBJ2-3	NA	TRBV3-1	TGTGCCAGCAGCCTCCAAAGGGGGGCGGCCCTTGATACGCAGTATTTT	CASSLQRGAALDTQYF
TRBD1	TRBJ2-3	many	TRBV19	TGTGCCAGTAGTAACCGGGGACAGCCTAAAGATACGCAGTATTTT	CASSNRGQPKDTQYF
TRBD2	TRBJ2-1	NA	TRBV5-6	TGTGCCAGCAGCTCAAGGACTAGCGGGAGGAAAACCTACAATGAGCAGTTCTTC	CASSSRTSGRKTYNEQFF
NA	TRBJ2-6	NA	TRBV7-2	TGTGCCAGCAGTTTCCAGGCTGGGGCCAACGTCCTGACTTTC	CASSFQAGANVLTF
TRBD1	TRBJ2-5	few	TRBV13	TGTGCCAGTGGGACAGGGGGCGCCGGGGAGACCCAGTACTTC	CASGTGGAGETQYF
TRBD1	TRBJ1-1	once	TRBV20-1	TGCAGTGCTAGAGGACAGGGCCAATACACTGAAGCTTTCTTT	CSARGQGQYTEAFF
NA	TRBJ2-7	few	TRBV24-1	TGTGCCAGCAGTTCCGTTAGCGGAGCCGCCTACGAGCAGTACTTC	CASSSVSGAAYEQYF
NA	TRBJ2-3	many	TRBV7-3	TGTGCCAGCAGCTTAATTTTCCCAGCCACAGATACGCAGTATTTT	CASSLIFPATDTQYF
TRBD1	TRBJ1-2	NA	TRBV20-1	TGCAGTGCTAGAGCCGGGACAGGGGGGAGGGACTATGGCTACACCTTC	CSARAGTGGRDYGYTF
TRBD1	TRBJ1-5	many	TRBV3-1	TGTGCCAGCAGTAGTGACAGGGGGAATCAGCCCCAGCATTTT	CASSSDRGNQPQHF
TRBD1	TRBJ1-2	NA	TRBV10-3	TGTGCCAGCAGTTACTTGGACAGGGGAGATGGCTACACCTTC	CASSYLDRGDGYTF
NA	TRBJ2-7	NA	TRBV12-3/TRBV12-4	TGTGCCAGCAGTTTGGAATTAGGGACGCGAGAGTACTTC	CASSLELGTREYF
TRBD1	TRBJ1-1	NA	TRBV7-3	TGTGCCAGCAGCTTCCGGGACAGGAAAGGGAACACTGAAGCTTTCTTT	CASSFRDRKGNTEAFF
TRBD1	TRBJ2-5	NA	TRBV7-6	TGTGCCAGCAGCCCGGGACAGGGTCAAGAGACCCAGTACTTC	CASSPGQGQETQYF
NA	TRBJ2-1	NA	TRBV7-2	TGTGCCAGCAGCTTAGCGAGTCCGACGAATGAGCAGTTCTTC	CASSLASPTNEQFF
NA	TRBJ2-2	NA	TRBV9	TGTGCCAGCAGTGAAGGGACAAACACCGGGGAGCTGTTTTTT	CASSEGTNTGELFF
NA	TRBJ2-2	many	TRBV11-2	TGTGCCAGCAGCTATAACACCGGGGAGCTGTTTTTT	CASSYNTGELFF
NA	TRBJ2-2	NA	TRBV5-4	TGTGCCAGCAGCCTGGAGATGCCGAGGGAGCTGTTTTTT	CASSLEMPRELFF
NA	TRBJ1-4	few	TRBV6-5	TGTGCCAGCAGTTGGACTCCCTCTAATGATGAAAAACTGTTTTTT	CASSWTPSNDEKLFF
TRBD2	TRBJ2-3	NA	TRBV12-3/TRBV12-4	TGTGCCAGCAGGACGGGGGGGGGGGCTGGCACAGATACGCAGTATTTT	CASRTGGGAGTDTQYF
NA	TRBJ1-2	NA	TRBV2	TGTGCCAGCAGGGGAGACGGACACTATGGCTACACCTTC	CASRGDGHYGYTF
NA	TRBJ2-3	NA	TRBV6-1	TGTGCCAGCAGTGAATTCTCCAGCCGGGGACTGAGGGCTACTAGCACAGATACGCAGTATTTT	CASSEFSSRGLRATSTDTQYF
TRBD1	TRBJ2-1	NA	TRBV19	TGTGCCAGTAGTATGTTGGGACAGGGGTTGAATGAGCAGTTCTTC	CASSMLGQGLNEQFF
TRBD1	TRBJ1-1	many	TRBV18	TGTGCCAGCTCACCACCGACAGGGGTCACTGAAGCTTTCTTT	CASSPPTGVTEAFF
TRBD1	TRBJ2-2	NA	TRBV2	TGTGCCAGCAGGAGGACAGGCGCTAGCGGGGAGCTGTTTTTT	CASRRTGASGELFF
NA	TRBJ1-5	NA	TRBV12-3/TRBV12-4	TGTGCCAGCAGTAGGACGGGGGATCAGCCCCAGCATTTT	CASSRTGDQPQHF
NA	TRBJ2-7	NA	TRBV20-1	TGCAGTGCTAGAGACAGGGGTGAGCTCGAGCAGTACTTC	CSARDRGELEQYF
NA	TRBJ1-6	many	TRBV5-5	TGTGCCAGCAGTCGGAATGAATTCTGGGACCGCTTCGGGGGTAACCACTTT	CASSRNEFWDRFGGNHF
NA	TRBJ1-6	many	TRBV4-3	TGCGCCAGCAGCCAAGACGGGGCCGGTTATTCACCCCTCCACTTT	CASSQDGAGYSPLHF
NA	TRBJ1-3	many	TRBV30	TGTGCCTGGAGTTTGGGCCCTGGAAACACCATATATTTT	CAWSLGPGNTIYF
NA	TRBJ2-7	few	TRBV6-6	TGTGCCAGCAGCCTGACGGGGAGCGGCGAGCAGTACTTC	CASSLTGSGEQYF
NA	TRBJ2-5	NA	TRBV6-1	TGTGCCAGCAGTTACGGCGGGTTTGGTTCGGAGACCCAGTACTTC	CASSYGGFGSETQYF
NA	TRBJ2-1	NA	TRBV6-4	TGTGCCAGCAGTGACGACGCGGGACTCAGGGAGCAGTTCTTC	CASSDDAGLREQFF
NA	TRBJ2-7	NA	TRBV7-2	TGTGCCAGCAGCTTAGGTAGGGGCTACGAGCAGTACTTC	CASSLGRGYEQYF
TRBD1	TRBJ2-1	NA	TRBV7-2	TGTGCCAGCAGGGGGACAGTAAGTGAGCAGTTCTTC	CASRGTVSEQFF
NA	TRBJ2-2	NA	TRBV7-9	TGTGCCAGCACCCCCGTCCCCGGGGAGCTGTTTTTT	CASTPVPGELFF